This T cell receptor beta chain was recovered during a study of T cell responses to AZD1222 COVID-19 vaccine. The study, taken as a whole, reports: Reportedly, nearly half of unique spike TCRs recognized epitopes outside B.1.351/B.1.1.7 mutations. The sample set comprised mostly white British donors with more females, and clonal diversity was possibly underestimated. There were repertoire samples only from the period after the peak T cell response.

Analysis merged second doses at about 4 or about 12 weeks. Measured with immunoSEQ multiplex PCR; TCRdb has only the in-frame clones, and not every one. The sample yields around 150,000 clones, more than 85% seen once. Germline CDR1 is SEHNR and CDR2 is FQNEAQ (reference sequence). V was shortened by 3 bases and J by 8 bases, with 11 bases between the two germline ends. The CDR3 is made up of 13 amino acids. Regarding this clone: Antigen: not known.

The sequence was obtained from an adult who received the AZD1222 COVID-19 vaccine. The material sequenced was peripheral blood, taken 28 days after the second AZD1222 dose. The chain joins TRBV7-9 to TRBJ2-1; D gene ambiguous. In DNA form, the CDR3 reads TGTGCCAGCAGCTTCCCCCCACGTGATGAGCAGTTCTTC. Protein sequence: CASSFPPRDEQFF.